The 2 T cell receptor beta chains presented below share a single source sample, sequenced in a study of post-analysis software for immune sequencing data. Whole-study findings and limits: Patients had higher frequencies than controls of four to six TRBV segments, including TRBV5-6, TRBV5-1 and TRBV20-1.

TCR beta libraries were prepared from cDNA with unique molecular identifiers. Each CDR3 protein gets one entry after TCRdb re-called the PCR reads with MiXCR. The sample carries about 500,000 distinct CDR3 sequences, roughly 45% recorded once. No antigen is known for these receptors. Material: blood. The receptors shown here come from a girl aged 5 to 17 with multiple sclerosis.

This CDR3 is CASSSQAGGSGEQFF. CDR3 coding DNA: TGTGCCAGCAGTTCCCAAGCGGGAGGGTCTGGTGAGCAGTTCTTC. The V and J genes are TRBV11-2 and TRBJ2-1; 10 nucleotides line up with TRBD2. Looked up from germline, CDR1 is SGHAT and CDR2 is FQNNGV. Trimming at V came to 6 bases and at J to 9 bases, leaving 11 bases not matched to a gene. CDR3 length: 15 residues.

The chain couples TRBV20-1 to TRBJ2-3; TRBD2 matches at 9 bases. Trimming at V came to 3 bases and at J to 0 bases, leaving 13 bases not matched to a gene. The CDR3 is made up of 18 amino acids. Germline CDR1 reads DFQATT; CDR2 reads SNEGSKA (reference sequence). In nucleotides, the CDR3 is TGCAGTGCTAGGACAGCCCGGGGTAGCGGGGGTAGCACAGATACGCAGTATTTT. Amino acid sequence: CSARTARGSGGSTDTQYF.